The clone carrying this T cell receptor (beta chain) was observed once. The data stem from a study of blood T cell repertoires in COVID-19. Study-wide background: Samples of COVID-19 (acute and convalescent) were obtained from the United States, Italy and Spain.

The repertoire was sequenced with immunoSEQ multiplex PCR; TCRdb's copy has only in-frame clones and lacks some. Among 200,000 to 250,000 clones, 70% to 90% were seen once, and the ten largest hold over 1.5%. Those enrolled, adults aged roughly 18 to 90 years, came from around 25 US areas. Recovered status applied to Cohort 3 donors who had two consecutive negative PCRs. It also applied to those with clearance or with symptom resolution. CDR3 length equals 16 residues. Deletions cut 6 bases from V and 7 bases from J, with 22 bases between. Germline CDR1 is SNHLY and CDR2 is FYNNEI. The V call is TRBV2, the J call TRBJ2-1, with a possible D match to TRBD1 (6 bases). The TCR was taken from a man in his forties who had recovered from COVID-19. Specimen: PBMCs or T cells enriched from blood (not recorded which). The CDR3 DNA reads TGTGCCAGCAGGTCGCGTGGGGGTGTGGGGGCGAATGAGCAGTTCTTC. It is translated as CASRSRGGVGANEQFF.